The T cell receptor (beta chain) under discussion was sequenced for a study of Ad26.COV2.S vaccination and SARS-CoV-2 variants. Produced via immunoSEQ multiplex PCR; TCRdb's table is partial and in-frame only. The table records about 680,000 clones, roughly 90% of them present only once. The ends lost 4 bases at V and 4 bases at J; junction bases unmatched: 11. The CDR3 extends over 18 amino acids. Germline CDR1 is KGHSH and CDR2 is LQKENI. Stated treatment: around 19 received Ad26.COV2.S at low or high dose, single or two shots; about 5 received placebo; per-sample allocation not given. Sampling occurred on day 63 after the first vaccine or placebo injection.

This clonotype was obtained from a person aged 18-65 years who received the Ad26.COV2.S COVID-19 vaccine or a placebo. This material consisted of peripheral blood, taken in a trial of Ad26.COV2.S vaccine versus placebo. The chain joins TRBV18 to TRBJ2-6, with 9 bases that match TRBD1. The CDR3 loop reads CASSRPGTGSTGANVLTF. CDR3 coding DNA: TGTGCCAGCTCACGCCCCGGGACAGGGTCGACCGGGGCCAACGTCCTGACTTTC.